The clone carrying this TCR beta chain showed up many times. CDR3 length: 15 amino acids. The V end lost 2 bases, the J end lost 6 bases, and 16 bases lay between the germline ends. This record belongs to a study of patients and donors after allogeneic stem cell transplantation. TCRdb re-analysed the RT-PCR reads in MiXCR, keeping a single row per CDR3 protein. The sample includes about 7,600 distinct CDR3 sequences, roughly 10% of them seen just once. The chain has TRBV12-3 or TRBV12-4 and TRBJ1-2, with D uncertain. The source material was blood, either unsorted or a sorted T cell fraction (not recorded which). This sequence was found in a human donor who was either an allogeneic HSCT recipient or a stem cell or donor lymphocyte infusion donor (not recorded which). It is not recorded whose cells these are; they may come from a transplant donor. This chain's CDR3 is CASSLIEWGSDGYTF. DNA for the CDR3: TGTGCCAGCAGTTTAATTGAGTGGGGAAGTGATGGCTACACCTTC.